These 21 T cell receptor beta chains were sequenced from one sample in a study of cytomegalovirus exposure and HLA in healthy donors. The PCR used 60 Vbeta and 13 Jbeta primers. The protocol was immunoSEQ multiplex PCR, while the TCRdb copy is restricted to in-frame clones and leaves out a portion. The data show 180,000 or so clones, with 79% seen just once and less than 2.5% held by the top ten. The material sequenced was PBMCs. The receptor source for this set is a woman between 45 and 60 years old in good health and CMV-seronegative.

This clone came up a few times. This chain connects TRBV9 to TRBJ2-2, with D perhaps TRBD2 (6 bases). The CDR3 totals 18 residues. Per the germline V gene, CDR1 is SGDLS and CDR2 is YYNGEE. V was shortened by 0 bases and J by 3 bases, with 18 bases between the two germline ends. DNA of the CDR3: TGTGCCAGCAGCGTAGACTGGAGAACTAGCAGATACACCGGGGAGCTGTTTTTT. It encodes CASSVDWRTSRYTGELFF.

J is TRBJ2-7 and V is TRBV9; TRBD2 matches at 7 bases. The germline V gene has CDR1 SGDLS and CDR2 YYNGEE. V gave up 4 bases and J gave up 4 bases; unmatched junction bases: 8. The CDR3 covers 14 residues. CDR3: CASSLGGSMYEQYF. Here the CDR3 DNA reads TGTGCCAGCAGCTTGGGCGGGAGTATGTACGAGCAGTACTTC.

This sequence joins TRBV25-1 and TRBJ1-2, with D unresolved. Germline assignment: CDR1 MGHDK and CDR2 SYGVNS. There are 14 residues in the CDR3. Trimming pared 7 bases from V and 5 bases from J, leaving 17 bases between. The CDR3 sequence is CASKGGQAFYGYTF. Written as DNA, the CDR3 is TGTGCCAGCAAAGGAGGGCAGGCTTTTTATGGCTACACCTTC.

This chain links TRBV6-5 with TRBJ2-5; 7 bases fit TRBD2. TRBJ2-7 explains the end of the DNA better; the J call may be wrong. The CDR3 runs to 16 residues. The germline V gene encodes CDR1 MNHEY and CDR2 SVGAGI. The CDR3 DNA is TGTGCCAGCAGTTACTCGCGCGGGGGTCTCTCCTACGAGCAGTACTTC. Translated, it gives CASSYSRGGLSYEQYF.

This chain connects TRBV19 to TRBJ1-3; D is undetermined. The germline gives CDR1 LNHDA, CDR2 SQIVND (reference sequence). The length of the CDR3 is 16 residues. Trimming removed 4 bases from V and 0 bases from J, with 13 bases in between. The CDR3 reads CASSNRRESSGNTIYF. CDR3 sequence (DNA): TGTGCCAGTAGTAACCGACGGGAATCCTCTGGAAACACCATATATTTT.

The chain joins TRBV21-1 to TRBJ1-5; TRBD1, the table's D call, was not compared with the DNA. TRBV21-1 is listed as a pseudogene. This CDR3 has 16 residues. CDR3 sequence reads: CASSKKAGNSNQPQHF. The CDR3 bases are TGTGCCAGCAGCAAAAAGGCAGGGAATAGCAATCAGCCCCAGCATTTT.

This clone has only a few counts. V gene TRBV19 combines with J gene TRBJ1-1; D gene ambiguous. In germline, CDR1 is LNHDA, CDR2 SQIVND (reference sequence). The CDR3 is 14 residues long. V dropped 3 bases and J dropped 6 bases, with 14 bases sitting between them. This CDR3 is CASSMGAGVPEAFF. Here the CDR3 DNA reads TGTGCCAGTAGTATGGGAGCCGGGGTCCCTGAAGCTTTCTTT.

The chain joins TRBV6-5 to TRBJ2-5; possible D gene TRBD1, 6 bases. CDR3 length equals 14 residues. CDR1 MNHEY and CDR2 SVGAGI come from the germline V gene. V gave up 6 bases and J gave up 2 bases, with 13 bases separating them. CDR3 in DNA: TGTGCCAGCAGCTCCCTTGGACAGCAAGAGACCCAGTACTTC. This gives the protein CASSSLGQQETQYF.

The V and J genes are TRBV5-1 and TRBJ2-2; 9 nucleotides agree with TRBD2. The CDR3 has 17 residues. V was clipped by 0 bases and J by 6 bases; unmatched bases: 9. From germline, CDR1 is SGHRS and CDR2 YFSETQ. Written as DNA, the CDR3 is TGCGCCAGCAGCTTGGCTCTCGCGGGGGGGCTTTCCGGGGAGCTGTTTTTT. Amino acids: CASSLALAGGLSGELFF. Complete variable domain (other parts from reference TRBV5-1 and TRBJ2-2): KAGVTQTPRYLIKTRGQQVTLSCSPISGHRSVSWYQQTPGQGLQFLFEYFSETQRNKGNFPGRFSGRQFSNSRSEMNVSTLELGDSALYLCASSLALAGGLSGELFFGEGSRLTVL.

The chain employs TRBV5-1 and TRBJ1-5; maybe TRBD1 (6 bases). V gave up 0 bases and J gave up 6 bases, with 13 bases separating them. In germline, CDR1 is SGHRS, CDR2 YFSETQ. The CDR3 length is 15 residues. In DNA form, the CDR3 reads TGCGCCAGCAGCTTGGATCGGGGGGCCGGTCAGCCCCAGCATTTT. Translating it yields CASSLDRGAGQPQHF.

CDR3 in DNA: TGTGCCAGCAGGGCAGACACGTCTGGCGAGCAGTACTTC. Amino acid sequence: CASRADTSGEQYF. V and J are TRBV6-6 and TRBJ2-7; D remains ambiguous. The germline V and J ends were trimmed by 6 bases and 6 bases, with 15 bases remaining between them. This CDR3 has 13 amino acids. The germline gives CDR1 MNHNY, CDR2 SVGAGI (reference sequence).

In this sample, this clone turned up once. The chain couples TRBV6-5 to TRBJ2-1, with TRBD2 matching 8 bases. The V gene end was trimmed by 6 bases and the J gene end by 6 bases; junction bases not matched to a gene: 10. The CDR3 is made up of 15 amino acids. CDR1 is MNHEY, CDR2 SVGAGI, per germline. As DNA, the CDR3 is TGTGCCAGCAGGAAGCGGGAGAGTCTGGGCAATGAGCAGTTCTTC. Its translation is CASRKRESLGNEQFF.

This clone was counted between two and nine times. This chain uses TRBV6-5 with TRBJ1-5; D perhaps matches TRBD1 (6 bases). V lost 2 bases and J lost 5, with 7 bases in between. The germline CDR1 and CDR2 sequences are MNHEY and SVGAGI. This CDR3 comprises 13 residues. The CDR3 loop is CASSYPGDQPQHF. DNA for the CDR3: TGTGCCAGCAGTTACCCAGGGGATCAGCCCCAGCATTTT.

This chain uses TRBV6-6 with TRBJ1-2; 9 bases fit TRBD1. The CDR3 has 15 amino acids. V lost 4 bases to trimming and J lost 3 bases; unmatched junction nucleotides: 6. Germline lookup yields CDR1 MNHNY and CDR2 SVGAGI (reference sequence). As DNA, the CDR3 is TGTGCCAGCAGTTTACCGGGACAGGGCGACTATGGCTACACCTTC. It translates to CASSLPGQGDYGYTF.

The chain couples TRBV28 to TRBJ2-7, with D tentatively TRBD2 (7 bases). Germline V gene lookup returns CDR1 MDHEN and CDR2 SYDVKM. The CDR3 runs 15 residues. V gave up 2 bases and J gave up 0 bases, with 11 bases separating them. The CDR3 here is CASSLHRGGSYEQYF. CDR3 in DNA: TGTGCCAGCAGTTTACATAGGGGGGGCTCCTACGAGCAGTACTTC.

V usage is TRBV6-5 and J usage is TRBJ2-1; D unclear. Germline V gene sequence: CDR1 MNHEY, CDR2 SVGAGI. The CDR3 is 11 residues long. Deletions cut 4 bases from V and 7 bases from J, with 5 bases between. The CDR3 DNA sequence: TGTGCCAGCAGTTCCCTAAATGAGCAGTTCTTC. This gives the protein CASSSLNEQFF.

V is TRBV4-3 and J is TRBJ2-2; D is unclear. The CDR3 spans 15 residues. Trimming took off 2 bases at V and 4 bases at J, with 11 bases between the two ends. CDR1 LGHNA and CDR2 YSLEER come from the germline V gene. The DNA for the CDR3 is TGCGCCAGCAGCCAAAGAACCGGTCGCACCGGGGAGCTGTTTTTT. This codes for CASSQRTGRTGELFF.

The chain employs TRBV19 and TRBJ2-1; TRBD1 matches 9 bases. J lost 8 bases, V lost 5 bases, and 10 bases had no gene match. Germline CDR1 reads LNHDA; CDR2 reads SQIVND (reference sequence). The CDR3 runs to 15 residues. The CDR3 reads CASSGGQGKLDEQFF. The CDR3 DNA sequence: TGTGCCAGTAGTGGGGGACAGGGCAAATTAGATGAGCAGTTCTTC.

V usage is TRBV28 and J usage is TRBJ1-5; D ambiguous. The CDR3 totals 12 residues. CDR1 and CDR2 from the germline V gene are MDHEN and SYDVKM. Trimming took off 3 bases at V and 10 bases at J, with 10 bases between the two ends. In DNA form, the CDR3 reads TGTGCCAGCAGTTTTTCAGTTCAACCCCAGCATTTT. Amino acids: CASSFSVQPQHF.

This clone appeared a few times. V gene TRBV4-2 combines with J gene TRBJ2-5; no definite D call. This CDR3 comprises 15 residues. Germline-derived CDR1 and CDR2 are LGHNA and YNFKEQ. V lost 0 bases to trimming and J lost 5 bases, with 13 bases between them. CDR3 DNA: TGTGCCAGCAGCCAAGATGGTGTAGTGGTGGAGACCCAGTACTTC. Translated, it gives CASSQDGVVVETQYF.

The gene calls are TRBV18 and TRBJ2-7, with TRBD2 identical over 7 bases. This CDR3 is built from 13 residues. Per germline, CDR1 KGHSH and CDR2 LQKENI. Germline trimming cut 5 bases from V and 3 bases from J; bases unmatched to any gene: 4. CDR3 nucleotide sequence: TGTGCCAGCTCAATGCCGGGAGGCTACGAGCAGTACTTC. It is translated as CASSMPGGYEQYF.